Included here is one TCR beta chain sequence, with context. Donors in Cohort 3 who had recovered were those with two negative PCRs, healthcare professional clearance, or resolution of their symptoms. Data came from immunoSEQ multiplex PCR; TCRdb stores just in-frame clones and leaves some out. The table lists 400,000 to 500,000 clones, approximately 87% of them singletons. This sample is drawn from a study of blood T cell repertoires in COVID-19. Study overall: There were acute and convalescent COVID-19 samples, and they came from the United States, Italy and Spain.

The trim removed 0 bases at V and 5 bases at J, leaving 0 bases unmatched. The CDR3 extends over 13 amino acids. CDR1 and CDR2 from the germline V gene are MRHNA and SNTAGT. The chain uses TRBV6-4 and TRBJ1-2; 7 nucleotides line up with TRBD1. The TCR was taken from a woman aged 40 to 50 who had recovered from COVID-19. Sequencing used PBMCs or T cells enriched from blood (not recorded which). CDR3 sequence (DNA): TGTGCCAGCAGTGACTCGGGACAGTATGGCTACACCTTC. It specifies CASSDSGQYGYTF.